The TCR beta chain described here comes from a study of CD8 T cells in Susac syndrome. The T cells that were sequenced for TCR beta were CD8+ and CD4+ cells from blood. RNA was extracted with the RNeasy kit, and a quantity of roughly 0.45 to 1 ug was reverse transcribed using random hexamers. The method of amplification for TCR beta CDR3 was immunoSEQ multiplex PCR, covering 54 Vbeta and 13 Jbeta. One entry per CDR3 protein, called by TCRdb with MiXCR from the immunoSEQ multiplex PCR reads. The sample has about 210,000 distinct CDR3 sequences; nearly 97% are singletons. CDR1 and CDR2 (germline): GTSNPN, SVGIG (reference sequence). Trimming pared 1 base from V and 7 bases from J, leaving 16 bases between. The CDR3 sequence is 15 residues long.

The receptor comes from a human donor with multiple sclerosis. The sample taken for sequencing was CD4+ T cells from PBMCs. V gene TRBV30 combines with J gene TRBJ1-4, with a weak D call TRBD1 (5 bases). CDR3 DNA sequence: TGTGCCTGGAGTGCTGGGGCTGGGATGGGTGAAAAACTGTTTTTT. This translates into CAWSAGAGMGEKLFF.